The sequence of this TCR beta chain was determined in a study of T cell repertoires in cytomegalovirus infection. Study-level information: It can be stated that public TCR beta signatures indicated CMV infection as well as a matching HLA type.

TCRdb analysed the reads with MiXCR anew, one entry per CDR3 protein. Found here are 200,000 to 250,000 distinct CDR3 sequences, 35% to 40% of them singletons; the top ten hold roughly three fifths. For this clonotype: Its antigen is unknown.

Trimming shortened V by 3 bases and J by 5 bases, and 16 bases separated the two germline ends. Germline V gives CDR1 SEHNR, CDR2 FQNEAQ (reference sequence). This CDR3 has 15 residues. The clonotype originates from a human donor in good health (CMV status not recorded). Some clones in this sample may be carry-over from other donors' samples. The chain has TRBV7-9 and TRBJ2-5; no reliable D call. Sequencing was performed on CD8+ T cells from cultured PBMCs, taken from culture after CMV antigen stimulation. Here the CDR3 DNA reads TGTGCCAGCAGCTTTTTACTCCCACGGGTCGAGACCCAGTACTTC. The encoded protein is CASSFLLPRVETQYF.